This T cell receptor beta chain was sequenced during a study of T cell responses to AZD1222 COVID-19 vaccine. Produced via immunoSEQ multiplex PCR; TCRdb's table is partial and in-frame only. The top ten clones hold 4% to 5.5% of a sample with fewer than 110,000 clones, roughly 91% of them seen once. The germline gives CDR1 SGHTA, CDR2 FQGTGA. Trimming shortened V by 3 bases and J by 5 bases, and 10 bases separated the two germline ends. This CDR3 region has 13 residues. The table lists this clone with a count of one. As yet, its antigen is unknown. Study results and limitations: Spike-specific TCR depth and breadth grew after two AZD1222 doses. Only a handful of people who got AZD1222 tested seropositive at baseline.

The source material was peripheral blood, sampled on day 0 of AZD1222 vaccination. This sequence joins TRBV7-3 and TRBJ1-2, with D hard to call. The clonotype was recovered from an adult in good health. This CDR3 is CASSFDSSYGYTF. The CDR3 DNA reads TGTGCCAGCAGCTTCGATAGTAGTTATGGCTACACCTTC.